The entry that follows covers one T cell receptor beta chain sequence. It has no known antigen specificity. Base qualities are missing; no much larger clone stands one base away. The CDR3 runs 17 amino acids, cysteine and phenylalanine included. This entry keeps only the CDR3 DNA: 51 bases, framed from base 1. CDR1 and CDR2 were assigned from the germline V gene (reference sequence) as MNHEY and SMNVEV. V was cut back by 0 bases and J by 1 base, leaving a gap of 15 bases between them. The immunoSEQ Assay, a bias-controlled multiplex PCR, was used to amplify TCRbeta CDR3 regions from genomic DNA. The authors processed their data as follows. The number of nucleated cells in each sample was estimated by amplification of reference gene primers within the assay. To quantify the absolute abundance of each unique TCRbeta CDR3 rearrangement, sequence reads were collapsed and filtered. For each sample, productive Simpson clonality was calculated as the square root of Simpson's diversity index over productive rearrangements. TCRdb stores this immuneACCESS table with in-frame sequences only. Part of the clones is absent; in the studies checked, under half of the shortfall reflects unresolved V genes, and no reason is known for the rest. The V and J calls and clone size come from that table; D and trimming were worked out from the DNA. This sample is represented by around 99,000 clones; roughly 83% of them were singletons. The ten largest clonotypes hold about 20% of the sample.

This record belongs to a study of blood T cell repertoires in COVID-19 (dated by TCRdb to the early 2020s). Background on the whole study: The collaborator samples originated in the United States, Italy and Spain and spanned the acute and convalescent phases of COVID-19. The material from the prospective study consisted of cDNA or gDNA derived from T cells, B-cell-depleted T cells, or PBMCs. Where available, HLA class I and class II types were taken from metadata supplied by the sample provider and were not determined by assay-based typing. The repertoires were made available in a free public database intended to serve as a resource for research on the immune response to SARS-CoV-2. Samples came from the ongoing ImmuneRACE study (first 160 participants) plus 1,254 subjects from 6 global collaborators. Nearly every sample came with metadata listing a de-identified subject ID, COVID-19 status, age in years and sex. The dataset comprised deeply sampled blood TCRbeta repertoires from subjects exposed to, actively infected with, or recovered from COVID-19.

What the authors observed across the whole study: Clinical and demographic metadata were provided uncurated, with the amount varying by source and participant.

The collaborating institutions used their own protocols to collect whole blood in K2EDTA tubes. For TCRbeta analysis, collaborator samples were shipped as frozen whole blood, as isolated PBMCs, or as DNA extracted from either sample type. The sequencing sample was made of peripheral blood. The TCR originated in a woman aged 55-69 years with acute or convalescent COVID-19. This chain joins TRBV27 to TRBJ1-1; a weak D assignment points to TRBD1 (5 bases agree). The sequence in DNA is TGTGCCAGCAGTTTATCGATCTGGGGCAGGGCGAACACTGAAGCTTTCTTT. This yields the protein CASSLSIWGRANTEAFF.